This T cell receptor (delta chain) derives from a study of Vγ9Vδ2 T cells in congenital toxoplasmosis (dated by TCRdb to 2020 to 2022). Turning to the overall study: IgG, IgM and IgA serology, Western blot and an in-house interferon-gamma release assay were used to diagnose congenital toxoplasmosis. This study compared the CDR3 repertoires of the gamma and delta chains in sorted blood gammadelta T cells from congenitally T. gondii-infected infants versus uninfected infants. TCR sequencing covered about 5 infected and around 11 uninfected infants at 2 months, plus 3 infected and 4 uninfected infants at 1 year. Infant repertoires were sequenced at 2 months after birth and at 1 year of age.

Mothers of both infected and uninfected infants received the same treatment, using spiramycin and/or pyrimethamine plus sulfadiazine plus folinic acid. Every infant, whether infected or uninfected, was delivered at term after more than 37 weeks of gestation. Approximately 1 mL of blood was used to isolate PBMCs by Lymphoprep gradient centrifugation, after which the PBMCs were cryopreserved in liquid nitrogen and shipped to Belgium. Thawed PBMCs were labeled with Zombie NIR viability dye and stained with CD3, TCR gammadelta, Vgamma9 and Vdelta2 antibodies. Sorting of CD3+ TCRgammadelta+ T cells was performed on a FACSAria III, with a mean purity of around 98%. For each sample, the RNeasy Micro Kit was used to isolate RNA from around 10,000 sorted gammadelta T cells. Each infant was born to a mother who had been enrolled with a primary T. gondii infection during pregnancy. Peripheral blood samples from the infants were taken at an outpatient microbiology and virology center in Pavia, Italy.

A word on this clone: Its target antigen remains unknown. The mismatch at residue 11 between this DNA's translation and the TCRdb protein of a much larger clone likely reflects a read error; the protein shown is translated from the DNA.

General findings and caveats noted by the study authors: At 2 months, infected infants appeared to have fewer N additions in TRGV9 and TRDV2 CDR3s than uninfected infants, particularly in TRDV2-TRDJ1 sequences. Repertoire differences between infected and uninfected infants were less clear at 1 year of age than at 2 months. High prevalence of a public TRGV9 clonotype was observed in both infected and uninfected infants. Two months was the earliest age with enough suitable sample material for TCR repertoire analysis, so newborn repertoires were not sequenced. Germline-encoded fetal-type TRDV2 CDR3 sequences seemed to be more prevalent in infected than in uninfected 2-month-old infants, with an in utero expansion footprint being suggested.

CDR1 and CDR2 are drawn from the germline V gene: GEAIGNYY, EKD. From the cysteine through the phenylalanine, the CDR3 covers 13 amino acids. Only CDR3 DNA is held: 39 bases, read in frame from base 1. Template-switch reverse transcription with SuperScript II was used to generate cDNA, with TRGC- and TRDC-specific primers combined in a single tube. The TRGC primer was designed so that it would bind both of the constant genes TRGC1 and TRGC2. The KAPA Real-Time Library Amplification Kit was used for TRG and TRD amplification, and AMPure XP bead purification was performed between steps. Index PCR with the Nextera XT Index Kit was used to add Illumina sequencing adapters. An Illumina MiSeq running the V2 300 kit was used to sequence the TRG and TRD amplicons, producing 150 bp paired-end reads. Per the original workflow: Before any further analysis, FastQC version 0.11.8 was used to assess read quality. Reads were aligned against the TRG or TRD reference genes from GenBank, and CDR3 sequences were constructed using MiXCR version 3.0.3. Default MiXCR settings were used, apart from assembling TRDD gene segments from 3 instead of 5 consecutive nucleotides. N additions, CDR3 length, J segment length and clonotype sharing between samples were computed with VDJtools version 1.2.1. CDR3 sequences that were out of frame or contained stop codons were removed from the analysis. The overlap of infant repertoires with previously published Vgamma9Vdelta2 repertoires from fetal, cord blood and adult blood was compared. TCRdb reprocessed the public data with the CATT caller; entries with the same nucleotide sequence were combined afterwards. TCRdb, not the authors, supplied the V and J calls. The sample table lists roughly 350 delta-chain clones, 13% of them with a count of one. The top ten clones comprise about 28% of the sample.

The sequencing input was gamma-delta T cells from blood. Recombination joined TRDV2 with TRDJ1, with the D gene too uncertain to name. The receptor was derived from a child under 10 years old born to a mother with Toxoplasma gondii infection during pregnancy, either congenitally infected or uninfected (not recorded which). CDR3 loop: CACDPGDTDKRIF. The base sequence is TGTGCCTGTGACCCGGGAGACACCGATAAACGCATCTTT.